The present T cell receptor (beta chain) was sequenced within a study of cytomegalovirus exposure and HLA in healthy donors (dated by TCRdb to the late 2010s). With regard to the full study: According to a later analysis, one platform produced both the 120 validation repertoires and the 670 or so repertoires of the first cohort. The study aimed to test whether cataloging public T cell receptors could reveal signatures of past pathogen exposure. A separate validation cohort of approximately 120 different subjects was used in addition to the roughly 700-subject first cohort. To predict cytomegalovirus infection status, the study brought together high-throughput TCR immunosequencing, statistical association of individual TCRs with disease status, and machine learning.

The donors were included in the validation cohort of roughly 120 subjects, a group kept apart from the roughly 700-subject first cohort. Receptors were amplified or captured by the immunoSEQ multiplex PCR assay. The paper's processing steps were these. A statistical classification framework was built for diagnosing cytomegalovirus status from the catalog of TCR beta chain sequences. Entries here come from immuneACCESS through TCRdb and include only in-frame sequences with V and J called. Some clones fail to appear in such tables; in the studies checked, an unresolved V gene covers under half of the shortfall, and the cause of the remainder is unknown. That table is the source of V, J and clone size, and D and trimming were worked out from the DNA. This sample gives some 150,000 clones in total; roughly 91% of them show up just once. The ten largest clones take up 3% to 3.5% of the sample. In regard to this clone: Its binding antigen is unknown. No much larger clone exists at a distance of one base, and base qualities are not known.

CDR1 and CDR2, looked up from the germline V gene (reference sequence), are LNHDA and SQIVND. Its CDR3 holds 12 amino acids, cysteine through phenylalanine. Only the CDR3 DNA stays, 36 bases, in frame from base 1. Trimming removed 9 bases from V and 5 bases from J; the gene matches leave 3 bases unexplained. Overall study outcomes, separate from this receptor: Subsequent analysis determined that TCRs grouped into clusters in the first cohort also showed a tendency toward co-occurrence across the 120 validation repertoires, and 94% of cluster scores exceeded 0. The classifier was reported to diagnose cytomegalovirus status with high specificity and sensitivity in both the original cohort and the validation cohort. In vitro tests confirmed that a few of the cytomegalovirus-associated TCR beta chains recognize cytomegalovirus antigens. The authors suggested that the approach could potentially be extended to other disease states and immunological phenotypes. All 120 or so repertoires were used to score co-occurrence in the validation cohort in a later analysis, because that analysis had no HLA typing for the cohort. The study listed around 160 TCR beta chains as associated with cytomegalovirus. Most TCR sequences were seen in very few donors, while some public TCRs were found in many individuals.

The receptor was isolated from a woman aged 18 to 35 in good health and CMV-seropositive. Sequences were obtained from PBMCs. The rearranged chain carries TRBV19 and TRBJ1-5, and 8 bases in between align with TRBD1. For the CDR3, the sequence is CASRQGYQPQHF. The DNA is TGTGCCAGCAGACAGGGGTATCAGCCCCAGCATTTT.